The 24 T cell receptor beta chains listed next were all sequenced from one sample in a study of untreated major depressive disorder. This table comes from immunoSEQ multiplex PCR, and its TCRdb copy is limited to in-frame clones, with some not included. Seen here are approximately 20,000 clones, around 87% observed once, and the top ten hold around 4.9%. Sequenced: CD4+ T cells from PBMCs. The origin of the receptors is a woman in her 30s in good health.

The chain couples TRBV10-1 to TRBJ1-6, with a tentative D call TRBD1 (5 bases). CDR3 length equals 13 residues. V lost 3 bases to trimming and J lost 9 bases, with 9 bases between them. Germline loops: CDR1 WNHNN, CDR2 SYGVQD (reference sequence). The CDR3 nucleotides are TGCGCCAGCAGTGATCGGGGGTTTTCACCCCTCCACTTT. Translated, it gives CASSDRGFSPLHF.

The chain combines TRBV7-7 with TRBJ2-1; 8 bases fit TRBD1. CDR1 and CDR2 (germline): SSHAT, FNYEAQ (reference sequence). V was pared by 3 bases and J by 2 bases, with 0 bases of the junction left unmatched. The CDR3 runs to 14 residues. CDR3 nucleotides: TGTGCCAGCAGCTTGACAGGGGCCTACAATGAGCAGTTCTTC. Amino acid sequence: CASSLTGAYNEQFF.

J is TRBJ2-5 and V is TRBV5-6; TRBD1 agrees at 8 bases. The germline V gene encodes CDR1 SGHDT and CDR2 YYEEEE. This CDR3 has 15 residues. With V trimmed by 4 bases and J by 1 base, 6 bases remained unmatched. The CDR3 DNA sequence: TGTGCCAGCAGCGCTTCCGGACAGGGCCAAGAGACCCAGTACTTC. This encodes CASSASGQGQETQYF.

The rearrangement links TRBV7-2 to TRBJ1-4, with 8 bases identical to TRBD1. This CDR3 spans 15 amino acids. Germline V gene lookup returns CDR1 SGHTA and CDR2 FQGNSA. Unmatched junction bases numbered 5, after V lost 0 bases and J lost 8 bases. The CDR3 sequence is CASSLAAGGWEKLFF. The CDR3 DNA is TGTGCCAGCAGCTTAGCCGCAGGGGGCTGGGAAAAACTGTTTTTT.

The chain employs TRBV27 and TRBJ2-5, with D possibly TRBD1 on 5 matching bases. Trimming removed 5 bases at V and 5 bases at J, with 12 bases between. This CDR3 has 13 amino acids. Germline lookup yields CDR1 MNHEY and CDR2 SMNVEV (reference sequence). CDR3 sequence reads: CASSAGRVETQYF. CDR3 nucleotides: TGTGCCAGCAGTGCCGGCAGGGTCGAGACCCAGTACTTC.

The chain carries TRBV7-8 and TRBJ1-2; D not resolved. The length of the CDR3 is 14 residues. The V end was cut by 2 bases, the J end by 5 bases, with 12 bases between. Germline V gives CDR1 SGHVS, CDR2 FQNEAQ. For the CDR3, the DNA is TGTGCCAGCAGCTTATCTTCGGGGAAGTATGGCTACACCTTC. It yields the protein CASSLSSGKYGYTF.

The rearrangement joins TRBV4-3 to TRBJ2-3, with D hard to call. This CDR3 comprises 14 residues. Trimming left V 0 bases short and J 5 bases short, with 9 bases between. Per germline, CDR1 LGHNA and CDR2 YSLEER. CDR3 in DNA: TGCGCCAGCAGCCAAGAATTGAGCGAAGATACGCAGTATTTT. This gives the protein CASSQELSEDTQYF.

The V and J genes are TRBV6-5 and TRBJ2-4; TRBD1 aligns across 7 bases. Per germline, CDR1 MNHEY and CDR2 SVGAGI. V gave up 6 bases and J gave up 1 base; unmatched junction bases: 6. The CDR3 contains 15 residues. CDR3 sequence reads: CASSTQGTAKNIQYF. In DNA form, the CDR3 reads TGTGCCAGCAGCACACAGGGGACCGCCAAAAACATTCAGTACTTC.

V is TRBV5-1 and J is TRBJ2-3; 9 nucleotides agree with TRBD1. There are 14 residues in the CDR3. With V trimmed by 4 bases and J by 4 bases, 4 bases remained unmatched. From germline, CDR1 is SGHRS and CDR2 YFSETQ. The CDR3: CASSGDRVADTQYF. CDR3 coding DNA: TGCGCCAGCAGCGGGGACAGGGTCGCAGATACGCAGTATTTT.

The chain's CDR3 is CASSHFYGGGYNEQFF. The CDR3 nucleotides are TGTGCCAGCAGCCACTTCTATGGCGGGGGTTACAATGAGCAGTTCTTC. This sequence joins TRBV4-2 and TRBJ2-1; 7 positions agree with TRBD2. Germline V CDR1 and CDR2: LGHNA, YNFKEQ. The CDR3 covers 16 residues. After removal of 3 bases from V and 4 bases from J, the junction contained 9 bases not matched to a gene.

In this sample, this clone turned up once. V usage is TRBV28 and J usage is TRBJ1-2; D gene ambiguous. Germline CDR1 is MDHEN and CDR2 is SYDVKM. The CDR3 covers 13 residues. Between the trimmed V and J ends, which lost 2 bases and 0 bases, there was a span of 4 bases. The CDR3 sequence: CASSLTANYGYTF. The CDR3 DNA follows: TGTGCCAGCAGTTTAACAGCTAACTATGGCTACACCTTC.

CDR3 region: CASSKVAEVYEQYF. CDR3 nucleotide sequence: TGTGCCAGCAGCAAAGTGGCAGAGGTCTACGAGCAGTACTTC. The chain employs TRBV21-1 and TRBJ2-7; no DNA check was done on the table's D call, TRBD2. TRBV21-1 is reported as a pseudogene. This CDR3 has 14 amino acids.

This chain joins TRBV29-1 and TRBJ2-2; D gene unclear. Per the germline V gene, CDR1 is SQVTM and CDR2 is ANQGSEA. V shed 4 bases and J shed 7 bases, with 4 bases lying between them. The CDR3 runs to 10 residues. CDR3 DNA sequence: TGCAGCGTTGCCAACGGGGAGCTGTTTTTT. Protein product: CSVANGELFF.

This chain connects TRBV7-2 to TRBJ1-4; D unclear. Germline V gene data show CDR1 as SGHTA and CDR2 as FQGNSA. V was cut by 3 bases and J by 0 bases, with 5 bases left in between. The CDR3 length is 14 residues. DNA of the CDR3: TGTGCCAGCAGCTTTCAGTCAACTAATGAAAAACTGTTTTTT. Protein: CASSFQSTNEKLFF.

The rearrangement joins TRBV6-5 to TRBJ1-5; the D gene is possibly TRBD1 (5 bases). The CDR3 runs 14 residues. The germline CDR1 and CDR2 sequences are MNHEY and SVGAGI. V was shortened by 0 bases and J by 7 bases, with 10 bases between the two germline ends. CDR3 protein: CASSYSRGGQPQHF. The CDR3 DNA sequence: TGTGCCAGCAGTTACTCGAGGGGAGGACAGCCCCAGCATTTT.

This clone showed up just a few times. The CDR3 nucleotides are TGTGCCATCAGCTTAGGACGGGAGCAAGGCTACACCTTC. This gives the protein CAISLGREQGYTF. This chain connects TRBV10-3 to TRBJ1-2; D remains unclear. This CDR3 spans 13 amino acids. V was cut by 6 bases and J by 8 bases, with 16 bases left in between. Germline V lookup: CDR1 ENHRY, CDR2 SYGVKD.

CDR3 bases: TGTGCCAGCAGCCTAGGTCCCGGAAGAACTGAAGCTTTCTTT. It specifies CASSLGPGRTEAFF. The chain couples TRBV7-2 to TRBJ1-1; D call uncertain. The V and J ends lost 5 bases and 5 bases respectively, with 15 bases between them. CDR3 length equals 14 residues. Germline V gives CDR1 SGHTA, CDR2 FQGNSA. Supplemented by reference TRBV7-2 and TRBJ1-1, the full variable domain reads GAGVSQSPSNKVTEKGKDVELRCDPISGHTALYWYRQSLGQGLEFLIYFQGNSAPDKSGLPSDRFSAERTGGSVSTLTIQRTQQEDSAVYLCASSLGPGRTEAFFGQGTRLTVV.

The chain employs TRBV28 and TRBJ2-2, with D perhaps assigned TRBD1 or TRBD2 (5 bases each). Trimming removed 8 bases from V and 6 bases from J, with 16 bases in between. This CDR3 contains 14 residues. CDR1 and CDR2 (germline): MDHEN, SYDVKM. CDR3 nucleotide sequence: TGTGCCAGCCAAGGGGCCTCGAGGGCCGGGGAGCTGTTTTTT. Its translation: CASQGASRAGELFF.

The rearrangement uses TRBV14 and TRBJ1-3, with D possibly being TRBD1 (6 bases). CDR1 and CDR2 (germline): SGHDN, FVKESK. The CDR3 spans 14 residues. The V and J ends lost 4 bases and 5 bases respectively, with 12 bases between them. CDR3: CASSRQERRNTIYF. CDR3 sequence (DNA): TGTGCCAGCAGCCGACAGGAGAGAAGAAACACCATATATTTT.

The chain joins TRBV10-3 to TRBJ1-4; D uncertain. The V end was cut by 4 bases, the J end by 5 bases, with 17 bases between. Looked up from germline, CDR1 is ENHRY and CDR2 is SYGVKD. The CDR3 is 16 amino acids. CDR3 protein: CAISADGNGVNEKLFF. The CDR3, as DNA: TGTGCCATCAGTGCGGACGGGAACGGGGTAAATGAAAAACTGTTTTTT.

The gene calls are TRBV20-1 and TRBJ1-1; D not resolved. Germline V gives CDR1 DFQATT, CDR2 SNEGSKA (reference sequence). This CDR3 is built from 11 residues. Between the trimmed V and J ends, which lost 1 base and 1 base, there was a span of 1 base. In DNA form, the CDR3 reads TGCAGTGCTAGAGCGAACACTGAAGCTTTCTTT. It codes for CSARANTEAFF.

The chain employs TRBV5-1 and TRBJ2-4; D remains ambiguous. There are 16 residues in the CDR3. Deletions cut 0 bases from V and 1 base from J, with 11 bases between. In germline, CDR1 is SGHRS, CDR2 YFSETQ. The CDR3 DNA follows: TGCGCCAGCAGCTTGGGGCAGGTCGGGGCCAAAAACATTCAGTACTTC. Translating gives CASSLGQVGAKNIQYF. The whole variable domain, remainder taken from reference TRBV5-1 and TRBJ2-4, is KAGVTQTPRYLIKTRGQQVTLSCSPISGHRSVSWYQQTPGQGLQFLFEYFSETQRNKGNFPGRFSGRQFSNSRSEMNVSTLELGDSALYLCASSLGQVGAKNIQYFGAGTRLSVL.

The chain couples TRBV2 to TRBJ1-5; 9 nucleotides align to TRBD1. Germline lookup yields CDR1 SNHLY and CDR2 FYNNEI. With 3 bases clipped from V and 5 bases from J, the junction kept 2 bases outside the gene matches. CDR3 length: 14 residues. The DNA of the CDR3 is TGTGCCAGCAGTGATGGGACAGGGTATCAGCCCCAGCATTTT. Its protein is CASSDGTGYQPQHF.

J is TRBJ1-4 and V is TRBV7-2, with 7 positions matching TRBD1. Per germline, CDR1 SGHTA and CDR2 FQGNSA. The V segment lost 6 bases and the J segment 5 bases; nucleotides outside the gene matches: 6. This CDR3 spans 14 amino acids. The CDR3 DNA reads as TGTGCCAGCAGAGGAGCAGGGGGAAATGAAAAACTGTTTTTT. Its translation: CASRGAGGNEKLFF.